The following is a T cell receptor beta chain sequence with its context. A single count supports this clone. The antigen it recognizes is unknown. No base qualities exist here, and no much larger clone lies one base off it. Donors were healthy HIV-negative adults with no recently reported acute infections or vaccinations. Only Caucasian adults living in Nashville, Tennessee, USA were represented among the donors. Magnetic negative selection was used to enrich CD4+ T cells, after which naive cells were positively selected on CD45RA and the negative fraction became the memory subset. Blood was obtained by leukapheresis, after which PBMCs were separated by Ficoll-Histopaque density gradient centrifugation and cryopreserved in liquid nitrogen vapor phase. Analytical flow cytometry was used to check the purity and quantity of every magnetically sorted T cell population. Genomic DNA was isolated from every sorted fraction and measured by UV absorbance on a Nanodrop 2000c.

The sample is drawn from a study of shared clonotypes between healthy human individuals (dated by TCRdb to about 2020). Regarding the research as a whole: A couple of women and a few men aged 18 to 49 years were included in the cohort. To increase sequencing depth and limit assay-specific biases, TCR repertoire library preparation and sequencing were carried out by different laboratories using diverse techniques. To estimate repertoire size and how much clonotypes are shared between individuals, the study performed deep sequencing of blood TCR repertoires from roughly five healthy adults. Per donor, leukapheresis produced somewhere between about 0.94 and 9.5 billion PBMCs. For each donor, three plates each were used for CD4 naive and CD4 memory, two plates were used for CD8 naive, and one plate was used for CD8 memory.

What the work shows at the level of the full study, not this receptor alone: Naive subsets generally had larger estimated clonotype richness than memory subsets did. Rarefaction of sorted-subset datasets indicated incomplete sequencing despite the large sequencing depth. When several donors were compared, the shared fraction of clonotypes was about 5.5% for naive CD4, roughly 3.4% for naive CD8, 2.3% for memory CD4, and 0.4% for memory CD8. Only blood was sampled, and tissue TCR repertoires likely differ from those in blood. Because the study included a small number of donors, the genetic and exposure-history diversity represented was limited. Higher generation probabilities were observed for clonotypes shared by all four sorted-subset donors than for non-shared clonotypes. Based on pairwise subsampling, the degree of clonotype sharing among donors was expected to be affected by sequencing depth.

Here V drops 1 base and J drops 2 bases, and the junction holds 2 bases not matched to any gene. CDR1 KGHSH and CDR2 LQKENI are derived from the germline V gene. From its cysteine to its phenylalanine, the CDR3 spans 16 amino acids. The kept DNA is CDR3 alone, 48 bases in frame from the first base. Using the deep immunoSEQ assay, multiplex PCR amplified TCR CDR3 regions from genomic DNA. For each cell subset, the extracted genomic DNA was distributed evenly across all wells of several immunoSEQ 96-well plates, and each plate served as one replicate. For sorted subsets, approximately 190 ng genomic DNA, equal to tens of thousands of T cell genomes, was loaded into each replicate PCR. The purified libraries were quantified using a Qubit 3.0 fluorometer, sized with a Bioanalyzer 2100, and then quantified again using the KAPA Library Quantification kit. A separate single-read 150-cycle Illumina NextSeq 550 flow cell was used to sequence each immunoSEQ 96-well plate. In the original analysis: Because the immunoSEQ output held only junctional sequences and lacked quality scores, the filtering could not match the filtering applied to full-length reads. Sequences were annotated with PyIR, a Python wrapper for IgBLAST v1.9, and V/J genes and CDR3 were assigned using IMGT germline references. Any read was removed if the V/J assignment was weak (E-value above 1e-6), the CDR3 was missing, or the read contained stop codons, out-of-frame junctions, or ambiguous translated residues. V3J clonotypes were defined as sequences sharing an identical inferred V gene, J gene, and CDR3 amino acid sequence. The percentage overlap between two repertoires was calculated by dividing the number of shared unique clonotypes by the size of the smaller repertoire. Richness of each repertoire was evaluated using RTK rarefaction, the Chao1 estimator, and Recon v2.1 estimates of unobserved clonotypes. OLGA was used to compute generation probabilities for all TCRbeta clonotypes that the gDNA method yielded from a handful of donors. The source is immuneACCESS, and TCRdb retained only in-frame sequences with V and J called. Part of the clones is not carried over; for the studies checked, unresolved V genes explain less than half of this, and the remainder is unexplained. The V and J calls and clone size were taken over from that table, and D and trimming were inferred from the DNA. This sample is represented by approximately 530,000 clones; 90% to 97% of them were singletons. The ten top clones hold 0.06% of the sample.

Specimen: naive CD4+ T cells sorted from blood. Taken with the paper, the label for cell subset or site translates to: CD45RA+ positively selected. The chain is encoded by TRBV18 joined to TRBJ2-2; TRBD1 agrees with 9 junctional bases. This TCR derives from a woman aged 30 to 39 in good health. The nucleotides read TGTGCCAGCTCACCACGGGACAGGGTAAACACCGGGGAGCTGTTTTTT. Translated, it reads CASSPRDRVNTGELFF. Outside the CDR3, residues come from the reference TRBV18 and TRBJ2-2 proteins, so the full variable domain is: NAGVMQNPRHLVRRRGQEARLRCSPMKGHSHVYWYRQLPEEGLKFMVYLQKENIIDESGMPKERFSAEFPKEGPSILRIQQVVRGDSAAYFCASSPRDRVNTGELFFGEGSRLTVL.